This TCR beta chain was retrieved from a study of cytomegalovirus exposure and HLA in healthy donors. Study-level findings and limits: About 87% or about 30% of the time was how often most TCR beta V segments were productive, according to an earlier analysis. Most CMV-associated TCR beta chains appeared HLA-restricted in a later analysis.

PCR primers comprised 60 Vbeta and 13 Jbeta primers. The protocol was immunoSEQ multiplex PCR, while the TCRdb copy is restricted to in-frame clones and leaves out a portion. The listing contains tens of thousands of clones. CDR1 is PRHDT and CDR2 is FYEKMQ in the germline V gene (reference sequence). The CDR3 consists of 15 residues. Notes on this clone: The antigen is unknown. One end of the junction fails to match germline, which may point to a read error.

The TCR originated in a middle-aged woman in good health and CMV-seropositive. The V call is TRBV13, the J call TRBJ1-2, with D perhaps matching TRBD1 (5 bases). Sequences were obtained from PBMCs. As DNA, the CDR3 is TGTGCCAGCAGCCTAGGCTCTAGACAGTATTATGGCTACACCTTC. This gives the protein CASSLGSRQYYGYTF.